This entry describes one TCR beta chain. The protocol was immunoSEQ multiplex PCR, while the TCRdb copy is restricted to in-frame clones and leaves out a portion. The sample holds approximately 40,000 clones; about 92% are singletons and the top ten take around 5.5%. This sample was taken from a study of T cell changes during pregnancy in multiple sclerosis. This CDR3 has 16 amino acids. The germline gives CDR1 LGHNA, CDR2 YNFKEQ. V gave up 1 base and J gave up 1 base, with 13 bases separating them. The chain employs TRBV4-2 and TRBJ1-1, with D possibly TRBD1 on 5 matching bases. The sequence was obtained from a female donor with multiple sclerosis, enrolled in a pregnancy study. Sequenced here: CD8+ T cells from peripheral blood mononuclear cells, sampled in the third trimester of pregnancy. The CDR3 protein is CASSQAEGGGNTEAFF. Written as DNA, the CDR3 is TGTGCCAGCAGCCAAGCGGAAGGCGGGGGGAACACTGAAGCTTTCTTT.